This T cell receptor beta chain is drawn from a study of response to subunit inactivated influenza vaccine. This CDR3 comprises 15 residues. The trim removed 5 bases at V and 0 bases at J, leaving 9 bases unmatched. Germline-derived CDR1 and CDR2 are SQVTM and ANQGSEA. Broader study findings: The authors put forward the suggestion that each seasonal influenza vaccination may bring in only a limited number of new T cells.

As concerns this clonotype: Its antigen is as yet unknown.

TCRdb ran MiXCR on the RT-PCR reads and lists one entry per CDR3 protein. This sample has about 570,000 distinct CDR3 sequences, with 12% found just once. The sample consisted of PBMCs from blood, taken on the day of vaccination. The receptor's source is a man aged 45-65 years who received an inactivated influenza vaccine. This chain uses TRBV29-1 with TRBJ1-2, with 7 bases lining up with TRBD1. The CDR3 bases are TGCAGCGTTAATGACAGGGATGCCACTAACTATGGCTACACCTTC. It specifies CSVNDRDATNYGYTF.